This T cell receptor beta chain was recovered during a study of early T cells in non-severe SARS-CoV-2 infection. In the library, individual cDNA molecules carried attached unique molecular identifiers. TCRdb reanalysed the 5' RACE reads using MiXCR and keeps one entry per CDR3 protein. This repertoire shows 100,000 to 140,000 distinct CDR3 sequences, around 10% found once; its top ten account for approximately 7.3%. Germline assignment: CDR1 KGHSH and CDR2 LQKENI. CDR3 length: 14 residues. V was trimmed by 3 bases and J by 3 bases, leaving 9 bases between them. Study outcomes and limitations: A preference for anti-spike CD8 responses marked VDJdb matching, which missed private and CD4 specificities.

This clonotype was observed a handful of times. Its antigen is currently unknown. V is TRBV18 and J is TRBJ1-5; D not certain. The specimen sequenced was whole blood. The sequence was obtained from an adult who was a healthcare worker with PCR-confirmed SARS-CoV-2 infection or an uninfected control (not recorded which). DNA of the CDR3: TGTGCCAGCTCACCGAATCGGTCCAATCAGCCCCAGCATTTT. Its protein is CASSPNRSNQPQHF.